The 8 T cell receptor beta chains in this list originate from one sample, sequenced in a study of blood T cell repertoires in COVID-19. TCRdb's copy holds only in-frame clones and misses some; the assay was immunoSEQ multiplex PCR. Of about 170,000 clones in the sample, about 86% were seen once. Input material: peripheral blood. The receptors derive from a woman aged 70-85 years who had recovered from COVID-19.

The chain combines TRBV20-1 with TRBJ2-3, with D unresolved. Trimming stripped 6 bases from V and 6 bases from J, with 10 bases between. Germline V gene sequence: CDR1 DFQATT, CDR2 SNEGSKA (reference sequence). CDR3 size: 11 residues. This chain's CDR3 is CSAPWLDTQYF. DNA of the CDR3: TGCAGTGCCCCCTGGCTCGATACGCAGTATTTT.

This clone was seen only a few times. V is TRBV19 and J is TRBJ1-1; TRBD1 aligns across 9 bases. Germline values: CDR1 LNHDA, CDR2 SQIVND (reference sequence). The CDR3 covers 15 residues. Germline trimming cut 4 bases from V and 4 bases from J; bases unmatched to any gene: 7. CDR3 sequence: CASSKKQGAVTEAFF. The CDR3 region has the DNA TGTGCCAGTAGTAAGAAACAGGGGGCCGTCACTGAAGCTTTCTTT.

For the CDR3, the DNA is TGTGCCAGCAGTGCCCCTAGCGGGAGGGCCTCCAATGAGCAGTTCTTC. This codes for CASSAPSGRASNEQFF. This chain links TRBV6-1 with TRBJ2-1; 12 positions match TRBD2. Germline CDR1 MNHNS, CDR2 SASEGT. V gave up 4 bases and J gave up 6 bases; unmatched junction bases: 7. This CDR3 contains 16 residues.

The V gene is TRBV3-1 (or the pseudogene TRBV3-2), the J gene TRBJ2-7, with 7 bases lining up with TRBD2. The CDR3 has 15 amino acids. The germline gives CDR1 LGHDT, CDR2 YNNKEL (reference sequence). V was pared by 1 base and J by 2 bases, with 5 bases of the junction left unmatched. CDR3: CASSQGGSGPYEQYF. In DNA form, the CDR3 reads TGTGCCAGCAGCCAAGGGGGTAGCGGGCCCTACGAGCAGTACTTC.

This clone was seen a single time. The CDR3 is CASSPPGLARSDTQYF. CDR3 coding DNA: TGTGCCAGCTCACCACCGGGTCTAGCGAGGTCAGATACGCAGTATTTT. The chain is built from TRBV18 and TRBJ2-3; the D gene is possibly TRBD2 (6 bases). The CDR3 sequence is 16 residues long. Germline assignment: CDR1 KGHSH and CDR2 LQKENI. V shed 0 bases and J shed 4 bases, with 14 bases lying between them.

Only a few counts were recorded for this clone. This chain links TRBV16 with TRBJ1-5; TRBD1 might be the D (6 bases). V shed 7 bases and J shed 2 bases, with 18 bases lying between them. This CDR3 region has 16 residues. Germline CDR1 is KGHSY and CDR2 is FQNENV. Here the CDR3 reads CASTPGGGGGNQPQHF. CDR3 nucleotides: TGTGCCAGCACCCCGGGGGGCGGCGGGGGCAATCAGCCCCAGCATTTT.

This clone was seen only a few times. The chain joins TRBV30 to TRBJ2-7; maybe TRBD1 (5 bases). The CDR3 has 14 amino acids. V lost 3 bases and J 3 bases, leaving 15 bases between the germline ends. Per germline, CDR1 GTSNPN and CDR2 SVGIG (reference sequence). The CDR3 sequence: CAWRSGRVGYEQYF. CDR3 sequence (DNA): TGTGCCTGGAGGTCGGGCAGGGTTGGCTACGAGCAGTACTTC.

V and J are TRBV5-4 and TRBJ1-2; possible D gene TRBD1, 6 bases. Looked up from germline, CDR1 is SGHNT and CDR2 is YYREEE (reference sequence). The CDR3 covers 16 residues. Trimming stripped 4 bases from V and 5 bases from J, with 21 bases between. In nucleotides, the CDR3 is TGTGCCAGCAGCCCACCGGGGGGCAGTGTTTCGTATGGCTACACCTTC. It encodes CASSPPGGSVSYGYTF.